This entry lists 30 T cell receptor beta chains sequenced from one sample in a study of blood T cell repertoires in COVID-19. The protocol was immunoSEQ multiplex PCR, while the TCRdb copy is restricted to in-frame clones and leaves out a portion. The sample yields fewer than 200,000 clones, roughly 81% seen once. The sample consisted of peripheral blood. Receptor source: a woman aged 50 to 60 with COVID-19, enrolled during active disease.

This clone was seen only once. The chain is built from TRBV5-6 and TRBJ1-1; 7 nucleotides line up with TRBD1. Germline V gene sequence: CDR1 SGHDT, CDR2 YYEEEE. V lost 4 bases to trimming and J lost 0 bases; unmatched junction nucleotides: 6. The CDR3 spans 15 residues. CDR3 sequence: CASSEQGYMNTEAFF. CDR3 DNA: TGTGCCAGCAGCGAACAGGGGTATATGAACACTGAAGCTTTCTTT.

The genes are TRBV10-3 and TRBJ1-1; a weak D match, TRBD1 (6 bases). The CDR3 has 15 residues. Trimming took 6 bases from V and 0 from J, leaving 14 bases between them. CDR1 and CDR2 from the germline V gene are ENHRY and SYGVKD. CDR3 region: CAIRQTGEMNTEAFF. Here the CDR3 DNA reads TGTGCCATCAGGCAGACAGGAGAGATGAACACTGAAGCTTTCTTT.

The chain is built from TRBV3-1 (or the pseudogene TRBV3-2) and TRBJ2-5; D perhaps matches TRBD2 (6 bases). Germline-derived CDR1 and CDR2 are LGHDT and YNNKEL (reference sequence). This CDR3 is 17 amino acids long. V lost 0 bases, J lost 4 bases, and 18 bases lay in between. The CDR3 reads CASSQEGWVSGPETQYF. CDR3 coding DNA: TGTGCCAGCAGCCAAGAGGGTTGGGTTAGCGGTCCAGAGACCCAGTACTTC.

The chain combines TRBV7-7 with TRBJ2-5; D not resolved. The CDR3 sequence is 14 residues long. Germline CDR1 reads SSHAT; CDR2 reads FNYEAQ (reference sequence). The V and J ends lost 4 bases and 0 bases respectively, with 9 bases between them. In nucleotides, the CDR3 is TGTGCCAGCAGCTCAGGCCCATACCAAGAGACCCAGTACTTC. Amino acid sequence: CASSSGPYQETQYF.

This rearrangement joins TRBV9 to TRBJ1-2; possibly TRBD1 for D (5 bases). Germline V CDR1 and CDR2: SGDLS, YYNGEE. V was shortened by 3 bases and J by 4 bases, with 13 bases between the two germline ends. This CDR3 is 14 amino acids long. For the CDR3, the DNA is TGTGCCAGCAGCGCCCAAGGAGGGGCCTATGGCTACACCTTC. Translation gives CASSAQGGAYGYTF.

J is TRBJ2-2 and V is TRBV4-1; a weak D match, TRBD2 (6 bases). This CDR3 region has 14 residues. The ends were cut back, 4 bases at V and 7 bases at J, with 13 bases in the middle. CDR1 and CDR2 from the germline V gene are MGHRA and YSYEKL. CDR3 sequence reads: CASSPEEGYGELFF. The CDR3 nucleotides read TGCGCCAGCAGCCCAGAGGAGGGGTACGGGGAGCTGTTTTTT.

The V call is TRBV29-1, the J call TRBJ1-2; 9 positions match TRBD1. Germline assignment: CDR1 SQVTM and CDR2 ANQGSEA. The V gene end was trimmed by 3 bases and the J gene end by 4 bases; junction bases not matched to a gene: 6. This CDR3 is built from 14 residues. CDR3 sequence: CSVEGQGKFYGYTF. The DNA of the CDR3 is TGCAGCGTTGAGGGACAGGGCAAGTTCTATGGCTACACCTTC.

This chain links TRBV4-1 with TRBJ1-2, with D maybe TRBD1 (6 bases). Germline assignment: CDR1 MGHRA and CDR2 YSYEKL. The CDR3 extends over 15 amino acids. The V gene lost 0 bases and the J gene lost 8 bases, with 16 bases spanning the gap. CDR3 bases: TGCGCCAGCAGCCAAGATATTACAGGGTGGCGCGGCTACACCTTC. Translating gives CASSQDITGWRGYTF.

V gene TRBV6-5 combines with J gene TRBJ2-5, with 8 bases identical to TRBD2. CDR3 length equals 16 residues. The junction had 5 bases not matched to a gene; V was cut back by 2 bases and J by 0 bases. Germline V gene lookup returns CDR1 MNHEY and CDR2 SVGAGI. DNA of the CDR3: TGTGCCAGCAGTTACGGGGCTAGCGGGTACCAAGAGACCCAGTACTTC. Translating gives CASSYGASGYQETQYF.

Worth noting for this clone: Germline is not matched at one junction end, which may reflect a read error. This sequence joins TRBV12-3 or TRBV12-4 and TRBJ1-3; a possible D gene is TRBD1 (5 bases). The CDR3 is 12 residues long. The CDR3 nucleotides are TGTGCCAGCAGTTTTAGCAAGGGACTCTCTAATTTT. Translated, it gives CASSFSKGLSNF.

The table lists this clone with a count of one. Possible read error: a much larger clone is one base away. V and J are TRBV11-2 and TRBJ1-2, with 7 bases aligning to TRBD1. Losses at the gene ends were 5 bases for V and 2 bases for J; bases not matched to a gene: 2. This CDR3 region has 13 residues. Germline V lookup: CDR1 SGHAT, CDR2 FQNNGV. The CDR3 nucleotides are TGTGCCAGCAGCACACAGGGGAACTATGGCTACACCTTC. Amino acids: CASSTQGNYGYTF.

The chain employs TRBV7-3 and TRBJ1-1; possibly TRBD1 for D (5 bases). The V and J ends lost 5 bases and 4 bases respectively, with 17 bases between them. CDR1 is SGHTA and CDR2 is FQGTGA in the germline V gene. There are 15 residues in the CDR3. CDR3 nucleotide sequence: TGTGCCAGCAGCCTCCGGGGGACGTTTAGCACTGAAGCTTTCTTT. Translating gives CASSLRGTFSTEAFF.

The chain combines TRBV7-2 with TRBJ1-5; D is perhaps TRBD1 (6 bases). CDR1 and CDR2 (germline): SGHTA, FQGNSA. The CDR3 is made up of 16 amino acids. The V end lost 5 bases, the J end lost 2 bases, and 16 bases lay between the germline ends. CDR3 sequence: CASSPGGGVGNQPQHF. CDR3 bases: TGTGCCAGCAGCCCGGGGGGGGGCGTTGGCAATCAGCCCCAGCATTTT.

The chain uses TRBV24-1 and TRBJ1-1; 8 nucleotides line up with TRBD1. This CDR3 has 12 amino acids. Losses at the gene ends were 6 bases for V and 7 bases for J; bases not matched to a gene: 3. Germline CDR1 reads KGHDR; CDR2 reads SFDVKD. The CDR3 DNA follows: TGTGCCACCAGTCGGACAGGGAGTGAAGCTTTCTTT. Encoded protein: CATSRTGSEAFF.

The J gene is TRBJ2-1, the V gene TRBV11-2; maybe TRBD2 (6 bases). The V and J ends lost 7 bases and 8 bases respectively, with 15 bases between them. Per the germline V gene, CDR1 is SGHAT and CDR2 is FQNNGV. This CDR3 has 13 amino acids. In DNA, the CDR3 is TGTGCCAGCACCCTTAGTGGAGGGTATGAGCAGTTCTTC. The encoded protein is CASTLSGGYEQFF. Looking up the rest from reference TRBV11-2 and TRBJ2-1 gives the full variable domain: EAGVAQSPRYKIIEKRQSVAFWCNPISGHATLYWYQQILGQGPKLLIQFQNNGVVDDSQLPKDRFSAERLKGVDSTLKIQPAKLEDSAVYLCASTLSGGYEQFFGPGTRLTVL.

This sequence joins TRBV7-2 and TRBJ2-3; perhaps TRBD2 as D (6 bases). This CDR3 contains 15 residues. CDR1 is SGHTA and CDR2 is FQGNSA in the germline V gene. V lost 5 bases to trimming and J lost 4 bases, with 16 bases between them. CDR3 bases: TGTGCCAGCAGCCTCCCGGGACTGGCGCCAGATACGCAGTATTTT. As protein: CASSLPGLAPDTQYF.

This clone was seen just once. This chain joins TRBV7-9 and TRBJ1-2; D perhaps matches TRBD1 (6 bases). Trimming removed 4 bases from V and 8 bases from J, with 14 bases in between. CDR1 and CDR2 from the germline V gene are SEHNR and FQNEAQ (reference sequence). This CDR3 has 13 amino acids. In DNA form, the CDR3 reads TGTGCCAGCAGCTCCCCAGGGGTGGGAGGCTACACCTTC. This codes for CASSSPGVGGYTF.

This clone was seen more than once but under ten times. In DNA form, the CDR3 reads TGTGCCAGTCGGGGGGACCGGGACAGGCCCTACGAGCAGTACTTC. Its protein is CASRGDRDRPYEQYF. The chain combines TRBV5-6 with TRBJ2-7; possibly TRBD1 for D (8 bases). Trimming took off 8 bases at V and 2 bases at J, with 20 bases between the two ends. Per germline, CDR1 SGHDT and CDR2 YYEEEE. The CDR3 length is 15 residues.

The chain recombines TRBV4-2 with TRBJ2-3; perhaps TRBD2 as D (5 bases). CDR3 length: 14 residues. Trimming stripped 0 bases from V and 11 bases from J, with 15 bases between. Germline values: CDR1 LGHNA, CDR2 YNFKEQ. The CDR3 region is CASSQEGADREQYF. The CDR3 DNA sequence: TGTGCCAGCAGCCAAGAGGGCGCGGATCGGGAGCAGTATTTT.

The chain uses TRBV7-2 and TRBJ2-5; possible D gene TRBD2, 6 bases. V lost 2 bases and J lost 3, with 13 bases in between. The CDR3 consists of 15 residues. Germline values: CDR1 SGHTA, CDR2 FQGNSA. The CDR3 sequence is CASSLRAGNKETQYF. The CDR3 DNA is TGTGCCAGCAGCTTACGGGCGGGGAATAAAGAGACCCAGTACTTC.

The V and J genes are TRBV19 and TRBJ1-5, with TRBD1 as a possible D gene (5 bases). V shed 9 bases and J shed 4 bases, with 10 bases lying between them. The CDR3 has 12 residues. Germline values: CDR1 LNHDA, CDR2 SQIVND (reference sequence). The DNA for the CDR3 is TGTGCCAGCAGCGACAGTAATCAGCCCCAGCATTTT. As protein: CASSDSNQPQHF.

The CDR3 region is CASSQEGTGRGETQYF. The CDR3 DNA is TGTGCCAGCAGCCAAGAAGGGACAGGAAGGGGAGAGACCCAGTACTTC. The chain recombines TRBV3-1 (or the pseudogene TRBV3-2) with TRBJ2-5, with 8 bases aligning to TRBD1. Germline CDR1 is LGHDT and CDR2 is YNNKEL (reference sequence). V trimming: 0 bases; J trimming: 4 bases; junction bases outside the gene matches: 7. The CDR3 length is 16 residues.

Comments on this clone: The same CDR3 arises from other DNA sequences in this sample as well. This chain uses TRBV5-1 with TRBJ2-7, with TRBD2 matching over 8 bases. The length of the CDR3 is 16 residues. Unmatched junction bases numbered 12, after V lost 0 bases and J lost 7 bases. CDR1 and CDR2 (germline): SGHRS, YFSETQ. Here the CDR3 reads CASSLGGGGPEGEQYF. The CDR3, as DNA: TGCGCCAGCAGCTTGGGTGGCGGGGGGCCCGAGGGGGAGCAGTACTTC. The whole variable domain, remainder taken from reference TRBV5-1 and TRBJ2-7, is KAGVTQTPRYLIKTRGQQVTLSCSPISGHRSVSWYQQTPGQGLQFLFEYFSETQRNKGNFPGRFSGRQFSNSRSEMNVSTLELGDSALYLCASSLGGGGPEGEQYFGPGTRLTVT.

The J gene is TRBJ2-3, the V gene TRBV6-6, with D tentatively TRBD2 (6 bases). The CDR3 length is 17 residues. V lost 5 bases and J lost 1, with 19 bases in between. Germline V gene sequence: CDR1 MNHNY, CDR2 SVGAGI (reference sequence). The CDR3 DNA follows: TGTGCCAGCAGTCCCCCCCCGCGCGGGACGTGCACAGATACGCAGTATTTT. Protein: CASSPPPRGTCTDTQYF.

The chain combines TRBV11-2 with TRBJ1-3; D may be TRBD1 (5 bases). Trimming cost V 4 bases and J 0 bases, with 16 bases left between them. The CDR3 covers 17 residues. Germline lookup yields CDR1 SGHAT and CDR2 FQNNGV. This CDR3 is CASSYTPGLLSGNTIYF. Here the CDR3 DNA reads TGTGCCAGCAGCTACACTCCGGGACTTCTCTCTGGAAACACCATATATTTT. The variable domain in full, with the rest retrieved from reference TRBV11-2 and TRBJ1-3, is EAGVAQSPRYKIIEKRQSVAFWCNPISGHATLYWYQQILGQGPKLLIQFQNNGVVDDSQLPKDRFSAERLKGVDSTLKIQPAKLEDSAVYLCASSYTPGLLSGNTIYFGEGSWLTVV.

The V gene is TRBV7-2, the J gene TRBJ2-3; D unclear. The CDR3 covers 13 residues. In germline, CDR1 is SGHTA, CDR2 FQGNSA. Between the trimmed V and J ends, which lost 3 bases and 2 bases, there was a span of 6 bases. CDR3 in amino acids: CASSFFVTDTQYF. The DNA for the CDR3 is TGTGCCAGCAGCTTTTTCGTCACAGATACGCAGTATTTT.

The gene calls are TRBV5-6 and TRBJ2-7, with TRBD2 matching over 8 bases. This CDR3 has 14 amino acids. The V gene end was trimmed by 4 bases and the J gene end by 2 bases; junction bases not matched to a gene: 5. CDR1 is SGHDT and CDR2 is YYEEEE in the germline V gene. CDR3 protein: CASSRGGAPYEQYF. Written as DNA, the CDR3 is TGTGCCAGCAGCCGGGGGGGGGCCCCCTACGAGCAGTACTTC.

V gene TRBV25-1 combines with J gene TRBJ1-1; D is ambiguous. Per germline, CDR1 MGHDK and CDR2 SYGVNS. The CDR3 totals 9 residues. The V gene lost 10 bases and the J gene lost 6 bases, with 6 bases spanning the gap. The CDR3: CATDPEAFF. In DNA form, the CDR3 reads TGTGCCACAGATCCTGAAGCTTTCTTT.

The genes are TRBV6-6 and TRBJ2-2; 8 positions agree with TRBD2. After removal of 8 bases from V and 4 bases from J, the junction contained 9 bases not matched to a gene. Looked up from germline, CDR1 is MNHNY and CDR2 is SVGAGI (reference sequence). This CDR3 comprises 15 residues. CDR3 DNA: TGTGCCAGCTCCAGGGGACTAGGGGGCACCGGGGAGCTGTTTTTT. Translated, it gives CASSRGLGGTGELFF.

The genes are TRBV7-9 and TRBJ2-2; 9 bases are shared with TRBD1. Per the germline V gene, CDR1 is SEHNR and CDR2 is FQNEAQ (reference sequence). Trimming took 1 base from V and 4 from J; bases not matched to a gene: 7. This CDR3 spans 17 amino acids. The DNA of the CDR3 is TGTGCCAGCAGCTTAGGCCACAGGGGGCAGGGCACCGGGGAGCTGTTTTTT. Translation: CASSLGHRGQGTGELFF.